A selection of T cell receptor beta chains follows, all from one sample in a study of Ad26.COV2.S vaccination and SARS-CoV-2 variants. Clones were sequenced by immunoSEQ multiplex PCR, and TCRdb holds only the in-frame ones, with some missing. The table has about 330,000 clones, 90% seen once. Sample: peripheral blood, taken in a trial of Ad26.COV2.S vaccine versus placebo. The receptors were gathered from a person aged 18-60 years who received the Ad26.COV2.S COVID-19 vaccine or a placebo. Each CDR3 is given with its conserved first and last residue. A D gene is named only where the DNA matches it firmly. Some rows have no size entry. The others give once, few or many, or a class for an expanded clone.

D: .; J: TRBJ1-1; size: .; V: TRBV2; DNA: TGTGCCAGCAGTCAAGGACAGCAACGGGGGGGAGTGAACACTGAAGCTTTCTTT; CDR3: CASSQGQQRGGVNTEAFF
D: TRBD2; J: TRBJ2-1; size: .; V: TRBV4-3; DNA: TGCGCCAGCAGCCACGGTAGCGGGAGTAGGAATGAGCAGTTCTTC; CDR3: CASSHGSGSRNEQFF
D: .; J: TRBJ2-3; size: .; V: TRBV3-1/TRBV3-2; DNA: TGTGCCAGCAGCCAAGCGGTCGGCGGAGTAACAGATACGCAGTATTTT; CDR3: CASSQAVGGVTDTQYF
D: TRBD1; J: TRBJ2-3; size: .; V: TRBV18; DNA: TGTGCCAGCTCACTTGACTACAGGGGGCGCGCAGATACGCAGTATTTT; CDR3: CASSLDYRGRADTQYF
D: .; J: TRBJ1-4; size: .; V: TRBV19; DNA: TGTGCCAGTAGTGTCGTGACGATCAATGAAAAACTGTTTTTT; CDR3: CASSVVTINEKLFF
D: .; J: TRBJ1-1; size: .; V: TRBV13; DNA: TGTGCCAGCAGCTTAGGGCGGTGGAACACTGAAGCTTTCTTT; CDR3: CASSLGRWNTEAFF
D: TRBD1; J: TRBJ1-1; size: .; V: TRBV10-3; DNA: TGTGCCATCAGTGAGCCGGGACAGGGTGTGGGCACTGAAGCTTTCTTT; CDR3: CAISEPGQGVGTEAFF
D: .; J: TRBJ1-1; size: .; V: TRBV30; DNA: TGTGCCTGGAGTCTCCCCGGGACAATGGGCTCTATGAACACTGAAGCTTTCTTT; CDR3: CAWSLPGTMGSMNTEAFF
D: TRBD1; J: TRBJ2-5; size: .; V: TRBV10-3; DNA: TGTGCCATCAGTCGACAGGGTGGAGAGACCCAGTACTTC; CDR3: CAISRQGGETQYF
D: TRBD1; J: TRBJ1-1; size: .; V: TRBV7-2; DNA: TGTGCCAGCAGCTCGCAGGGGGGGGTGAAGAACACTGAAGCTTTCTTT; CDR3: CASSSQGGVKNTEAFF
D: .; J: TRBJ1-1; size: .; V: TRBV28; DNA: TGTGCCAGCAATATGGGGCTCGAAGACACTGAAGCTTTCTTT; CDR3: CASNMGLEDTEAFF
D: .; J: TRBJ2-5; size: .; V: TRBV7-2; DNA: TGTGCCAGCACCCCCGGCGGAGGAGGCCGCCACCAAGAGACCCAGTACTTC; CDR3: CASTPGGGGRHQETQYF
D: TRBD1; J: TRBJ1-6; size: once; V: TRBV3-1/TRBV3-2; DNA: TGTGCCAGCAGCCCCCGACTCACAGGGGGGAATTCACCCCTCCACTTT; CDR3: CASSPRLTGGNSPLHF
D: .; J: TRBJ1-2; size: .; V: TRBV12-3/TRBV12-4; DNA: TGTGCCAGCAGTCCATCAGGGTCGGGCTACACCTTC; CDR3: CASSPSGSGYTF
D: .; J: TRBJ1-2; size: once; V: TRBV7-9; DNA: TGTGCCAGCAGCTTAGTATCGGCTGAAGGCTACACCTTC; CDR3: CASSLVSAEGYTF
D: TRBD2; J: TRBJ2-2; size: .; V: TRBV7-9; DNA: TGTGCCAGCAGTCCCCTAGCGGGGGCTCCGAACACCGGGGAGCTGTTTTTT; CDR3: CASSPLAGAPNTGELFF
D: TRBD2; J: TRBJ2-1; size: .; V: TRBV11-3; DNA: TGTGCCAGCAGCCGCGGCCGGGCTAGCGGGGATGGTGAGCAGTTCTTC; CDR3: CASSRGRASGDGEQFF
D: TRBD2; J: TRBJ2-3; size: .; V: TRBV6-2/TRBV6-3; DNA: TGTGCCAGCAGCCAACCGGGACTAGCACTGTCAGATACGCAGTATTTT; CDR3: CASSQPGLALSDTQYF
D: TRBD2; J: TRBJ2-1; size: .; V: TRBV25-1; DNA: TGTGCCAGCAGTGATCTCACTAGCGGGTGGTACAATGAGCAGTTCTTC; CDR3: CASSDLTSGWYNEQFF
D: .; J: TRBJ1-1; size: .; V: TRBV5-6; DNA: TGTGCCAGTCAAGGGGGAACTGAAGCTTTCTTT; CDR3: CASQGGTEAFF
D: .; J: TRBJ2-3; size: .; V: TRBV7-2; DNA: TGTGCCAGCAGCTTAGTATCCGCGACGGGGACAGATACGCAGTATTTT; CDR3: CASSLVSATGTDTQYF
D: TRBD2; J: TRBJ2-1; size: .; V: TRBV19; DNA: TGTGCCAGTAGTATCGAGGCGGGAGTAAGAGGCAATGAGCAGTTCTTC; CDR3: CASSIEAGVRGNEQFF
D: TRBD1; J: TRBJ1-4; size: .; V: TRBV11-2; DNA: TGTGCCAGCAGCTTTGATGGGACAGGGTTTGCTAATGAAAAACTGTTTTTT; CDR3: CASSFDGTGFANEKLFF
D: .; J: TRBJ2-7; size: few; V: TRBV7-9; DNA: TGTGCCAGCAGCTCGAGGACAGCCTACGAGCAGTACTTC; CDR3: CASSSRTAYEQYF
D: .; J: TRBJ2-3; size: once; V: TRBV5-1; DNA: TGCGCCAGCAGCTCAGTTGGGGGGAGACCTAGCACAGATACGCAGTATTTT; CDR3: CASSSVGGRPSTDTQYF
D: TRBD1; J: TRBJ1-5; size: .; V: TRBV29-1; DNA: TGCAGCGTCGGGACAGGGTTGAATCAGCCCCAGCATTTT; CDR3: CSVGTGLNQPQHF
D: .; J: TRBJ1-6; size: .; V: TRBV14; DNA: TGTGCCAGCAGCCGAAATGGGTTTCTGACAGGAGTAGATTCACCCCTCCACTTT; CDR3: CASSRNGFLTGVDSPLHF
D: .; J: TRBJ1-4; size: .; V: TRBV25-1; DNA: TGTGCCAGCAGTGAAGGGACGACTAATGAAAAACTGTTTTTT; CDR3: CASSEGTTNEKLFF
D: TRBD2; J: TRBJ2-1; size: .; V: TRBV7-9; DNA: TGTGCCAGCAGCCTGGCCGCGGGAGGGCCCCGGGGTGAGCAGTTCTTC; CDR3: CASSLAAGGPRGEQFF
D: .; J: TRBJ2-3; size: .; V: TRBV18; DNA: TGTGCCAGCTCACCCACAGAATACACAGATACGCAGTATTTT; CDR3: CASSPTEYTDTQYF
D: TRBD1; J: TRBJ1-1; size: .; V: TRBV7-9; DNA: TGTGCCAGCAGCTTATCAGGGGGCGCGGGCACTGAAGCTTTCTTT; CDR3: CASSLSGGAGTEAFF
D: .; J: TRBJ1-1; size: once; V: TRBV6-1; DNA: TGTGCCAGCAGTGAAATATGGTACACTGAAGCTTTCTTT; CDR3: CASSEIWYTEAFF
D: .; J: TRBJ1-2; size: .; V: TRBV6-5; DNA: TGTGCCAGCAGGGGATCTGGAGATGGCTACACCTTC; CDR3: CASRGSGDGYTF
D: .; J: TRBJ1-2; size: once; V: TRBV11-2; DNA: TGTGCCAGCAGCTCCAACGCTTTAAGTGGCTACACCTTC; CDR3: CASSSNALSGYTF
D: .; J: TRBJ2-5; size: .; V: TRBV11-2; DNA: TGTGCCAGCAGCTTAGGGGGGGCCGGCCAAGAGACCCAGTACTTC; CDR3: CASSLGGAGQETQYF
D: .; J: TRBJ1-2; size: .; V: TRBV3-1/TRBV3-2; DNA: TGTGCCAGCAGCCAAGACACAGCGCACTATGGCTACACCTTC; CDR3: CASSQDTAHYGYTF
D: .; J: TRBJ1-3; size: .; V: TRBV7-3; DNA: TGTGCCAGCAGCTCGAACCGACACTACGGGAACACCATATATTTT; CDR3: CASSSNRHYGNTIYF
D: .; J: TRBJ1-2; size: .; V: TRBV30; DNA: TGTGCCTGGATTACTCATCTTGGGTATGGCTACACCTTC; CDR3: CAWITHLGYGYTF
D: TRBD2; J: TRBJ2-7; size: .; V: TRBV13; DNA: TGTGCCAGCAGCCCCGAGCGGGGGGCCACCTACGAGCAGTACTTC; CDR3: CASSPERGATYEQYF
D: .; J: TRBJ2-5; size: .; V: TRBV25-1; DNA: TGTGCCAGCAGTGAACCCCCGGGTCCCAAAGAGACCCAGTACTTC; CDR3: CASSEPPGPKETQYF
D: .; J: TRBJ1-2; size: .; V: TRBV12-3/TRBV12-4; DNA: TGTGCCAGCTCGACTCTCCCATCGTATGGCTACACCTTC; CDR3: CASSTLPSYGYTF
D: .; J: TRBJ2-5; size: .; V: TRBV4-1; DNA: TGCGCCAGCAGCCAAGGGACATCCGAAGAGACCCAGTACTTC; CDR3: CASSQGTSEETQYF
D: .; J: TRBJ2-1; size: .; V: TRBV6-2/TRBV6-3; DNA: TGTGCCAGCAGTCGACAGGATTACAATGAGCAGTTCTTC; CDR3: CASSRQDYNEQFF
D: .; J: TRBJ1-2; size: .; V: TRBV7-8; DNA: TGTGCCAGCAGCTTAGTAAATCCCACAGGATGGTATGGCTACACCTTC; CDR3: CASSLVNPTGWYGYTF
D: .; J: TRBJ1-1; size: .; V: TRBV7-2; DNA: TGTGCCAGCAGCTTACGCGGGTTGGGCACTGAAGCTTTCTTT; CDR3: CASSLRGLGTEAFF
D: .; J: TRBJ1-1; size: .; V: TRBV27; DNA: TGTGCCAGCAGCCAAGACAGGCTGAACACTGAAGCTTTCTTT; CDR3: CASSQDRLNTEAFF
D: .; J: TRBJ2-1; size: .; V: TRBV9; DNA: TGTGCCAGCAGCGTAGCCGGGCCTAATGATAATGAGCAGTTCTTC; CDR3: CASSVAGPNDNEQFF
D: TRBD1; J: TRBJ2-1; size: .; V: TRBV19; DNA: TGTGCCAGTAGACTCAACCGGGACAGGGTCTACAATGAGCAGTTCTTC; CDR3: CASRLNRDRVYNEQFF
D: TRBD2; J: TRBJ2-3; size: .; V: TRBV13; DNA: TGTGCCAGCAGCCCCCGGTCGAGGTTAGCGGGGGTCCCCACAGATACGCAGTATTTT; CDR3: CASSPRSRLAGVPTDTQYF
D: TRBD1; J: TRBJ1-2; size: .; V: TRBV29-1; DNA: TGCAGCGTTGCCCAGAGGGACAGTCGGATTGATGGCTACACCTTC; CDR3: CSVAQRDSRIDGYTF
D: TRBD1; J: TRBJ2-1; size: .; V: TRBV18; DNA: TGTGCCAGCTCACCAACAGGGGTAACCAATGAGCAGTTCTTC; CDR3: CASSPTGVTNEQFF
D: .; J: TRBJ1-2; size: .; V: TRBV19; DNA: TGTGCCAGTAGCCCCTATGAGGAGAGAATCTATGGCTACACCTTC; CDR3: CASSPYEERIYGYTF
D: .; J: TRBJ1-2; size: .; V: TRBV7-2; DNA: TGTGCCAGCAGCCTGAGGTCCCCCGTGTATGGCTACACCTTC; CDR3: CASSLRSPVYGYTF
D: .; J: TRBJ2-1; size: once; V: TRBV7-8; DNA: TGTGCCAGCAGCTTGGCCGTCTACAATGAGCAGTTCTTC; CDR3: CASSLAVYNEQFF
D: .; J: TRBJ1-1; size: .; V: TRBV19; DNA: TGTGCCAGTAGTATCAGACCTATGAACACTGAAGCTTTCTTT; CDR3: CASSIRPMNTEAFF